Here is one T cell receptor (beta chain) with its context. Relative to the germline gene, one junction end is altered; a read error may explain this. Co-extraction of RNA and DNA was performed on 20-30 mg of unsorted bulk tissue. The template, about 500 ng total RNA, yielded TCR beta cDNA made with a constant-region primer. Libraries for TCR beta were built through three nested multiplex PCR rounds, which together made up a slightly modified ARM-PCR procedure. Amplification in the first two PCR rounds was performed using TRBV1-TRBV30 forward primers and a C-beta reverse primer for 10 cycles each. MiXCR was run by TCRdb on the multiplex PCR reads, yielding one entry per CDR3 protein. The sample consists of under 130,000 distinct CDR3 sequences, 80% to 85% of them appearing once. The data originate from a study of tumor-infiltrating lymphocytes in primary liver carcinoma. On the study more broadly: Measuring roughly 4 to 11 cm across, the tumors were staged as T1-T3 N0M0.

Germline lookup yields CDR1 SGHAT and CDR2 FQDESV (reference sequence). CDR3 length: 13 residues. The receptor was derived from a man in his forties with primary liver carcinoma and hepatitis B virus infection. The chain links TRBV11-1 to TRBJ2-2; D may correspond to TRBD1 or TRBD2 (5 bases each). Sequenced sample: liver tumor tissue from sampling region 3. Described subset: tumor region T3, left-lateral pole. The CDR3: CANSFWGTGELFF. For the CDR3, the DNA is TGTGCCAACAGCTTTTGGGGCACCGGGGAGTTGTTTTTT.